This entry is about one T cell receptor beta chain. The antigen is not known. The V gene's germline CDR1 is SGHTA and CDR2 FQGNSA. Unmatched junction bases numbered 5, after V lost 4 bases and J lost 10 bases. This CDR3 spans 13 amino acids. TCRdb ran MiXCR on the multiplex PCR reads and lists one entry per CDR3 protein. Of 150,000 to 200,000 distinct CDR3 sequences listed, 30% to 40% were seen once; the top ten hold around 4%. The lymph nodes were axillary draining lymph nodes from breast cancer patients. The data were taken from a study of breast tumors, draining lymph nodes, adjacent tissues. Overall study results and limits: Tumor repertoires ranked between lymph nodes and nontumor tissue in diversity, with V and J gene preferences.

The clonotype comes from a female donor with breast cancer. Some clones in this sample may be carry-over from other donors' samples. The material sequenced was axillary lymph node tissue. The genes are TRBV7-2 and TRBJ1-4; 8 bases agree with TRBD1. CDR3 residues: CASSSGGGGKLFF. CDR3 bases: TGTGCCAGCAGCTCAGGGGGCGGGGGAAAACTGTTTTTT.